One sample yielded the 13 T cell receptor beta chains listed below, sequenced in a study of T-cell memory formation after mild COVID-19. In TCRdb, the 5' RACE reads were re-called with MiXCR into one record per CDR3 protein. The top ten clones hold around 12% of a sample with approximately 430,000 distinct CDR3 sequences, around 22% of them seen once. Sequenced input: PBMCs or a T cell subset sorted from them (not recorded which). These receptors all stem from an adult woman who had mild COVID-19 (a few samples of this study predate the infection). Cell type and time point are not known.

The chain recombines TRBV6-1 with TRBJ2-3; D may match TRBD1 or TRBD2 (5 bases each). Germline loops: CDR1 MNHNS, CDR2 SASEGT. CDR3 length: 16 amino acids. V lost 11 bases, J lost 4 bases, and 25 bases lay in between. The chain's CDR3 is CAARSTGTRSADTQYF. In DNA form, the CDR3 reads TGTGCCGCCCGGAGCACCGGGACCCGGAGTGCAGATACGCAGTATTTT.

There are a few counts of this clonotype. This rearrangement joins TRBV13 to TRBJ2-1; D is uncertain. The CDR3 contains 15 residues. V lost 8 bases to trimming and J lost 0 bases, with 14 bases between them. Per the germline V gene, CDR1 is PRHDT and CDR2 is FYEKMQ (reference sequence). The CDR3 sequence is CASLLAASSYNEQFF. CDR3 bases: TGTGCCAGCTTACTCGCGGCGAGCTCCTACAATGAGCAGTTCTTC.

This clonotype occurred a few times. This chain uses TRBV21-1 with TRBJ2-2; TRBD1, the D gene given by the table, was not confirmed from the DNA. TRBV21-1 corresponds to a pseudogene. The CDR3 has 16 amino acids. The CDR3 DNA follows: TGTGCCAGCAGCAAAGCGCAGGGGGTTTTGACCGGGGAGCTGTTTTTT. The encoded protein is CASSKAQGVLTGELFF.

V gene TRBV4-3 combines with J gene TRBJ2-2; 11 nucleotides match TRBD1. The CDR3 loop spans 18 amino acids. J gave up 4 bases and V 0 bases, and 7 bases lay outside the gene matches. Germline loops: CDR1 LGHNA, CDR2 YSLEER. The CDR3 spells CASSQDPSGTGGTGELFF. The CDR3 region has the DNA TGCGCCAGCAGCCAAGATCCGTCCGGGACAGGGGGCACCGGGGAGCTGTTTTTT.

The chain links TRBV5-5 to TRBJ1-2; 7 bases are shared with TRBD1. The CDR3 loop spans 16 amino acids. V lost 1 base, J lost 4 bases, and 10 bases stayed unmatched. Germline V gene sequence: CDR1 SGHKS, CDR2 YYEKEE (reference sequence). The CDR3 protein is CASSLLRQGGGYGYTF. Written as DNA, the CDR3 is TGTGCCAGCAGCTTGCTGAGACAGGGTGGTGGCTATGGCTACACCTTC.

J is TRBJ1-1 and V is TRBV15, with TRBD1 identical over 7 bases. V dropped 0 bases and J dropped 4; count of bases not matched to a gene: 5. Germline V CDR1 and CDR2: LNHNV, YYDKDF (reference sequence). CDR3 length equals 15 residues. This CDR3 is CATSRERGQSTEAFF. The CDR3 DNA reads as TGTGCCACCAGCAGAGAAAGGGGGCAGAGCACTGAAGCTTTCTTT.

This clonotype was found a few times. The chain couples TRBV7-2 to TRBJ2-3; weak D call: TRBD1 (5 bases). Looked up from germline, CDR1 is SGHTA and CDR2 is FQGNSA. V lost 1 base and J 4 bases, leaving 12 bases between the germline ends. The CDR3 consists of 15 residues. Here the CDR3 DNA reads TGTGCCAGCAGCTTAGATGGGGCTCACGCAGATACGCAGTATTTT. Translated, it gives CASSLDGAHADTQYF. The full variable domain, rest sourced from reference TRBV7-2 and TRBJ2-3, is GAGVSQSPSNKVTEKGKDVELRCDPISGHTALYWYRQSLGQGLEFLIYFQGNSAPDKSGLPSDRFSAERTGGSVSTLTIQRTQQEDSAVYLCASSLDGAHADTQYFGPGTRLTVL.

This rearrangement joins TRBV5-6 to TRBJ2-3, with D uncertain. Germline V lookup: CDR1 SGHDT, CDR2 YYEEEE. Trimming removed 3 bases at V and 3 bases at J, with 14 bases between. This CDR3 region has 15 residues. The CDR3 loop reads CASSSPSWYTDTQYF. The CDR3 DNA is TGTGCCAGCAGCTCACCCTCTTGGTATACAGATACGCAGTATTTT. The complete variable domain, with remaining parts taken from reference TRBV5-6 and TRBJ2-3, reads DAGVTQSPTHLIKTRGQQVTLRCSPKSGHDTVSWYQQALGQGPQFIFQYYEEEERQRGNFPDRFSGHQFPNYSSELNVNALLLGDSALYLCASSSPSWYTDTQYFGPGTRLTVL.

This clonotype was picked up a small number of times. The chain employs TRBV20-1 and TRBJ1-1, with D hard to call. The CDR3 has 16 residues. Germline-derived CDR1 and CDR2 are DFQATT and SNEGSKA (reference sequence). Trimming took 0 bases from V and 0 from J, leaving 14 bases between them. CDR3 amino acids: CSARDPSLKLNTEAFF. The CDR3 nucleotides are TGCAGTGCTAGAGACCCATCGTTGAAGCTGAACACTGAAGCTTTCTTT.

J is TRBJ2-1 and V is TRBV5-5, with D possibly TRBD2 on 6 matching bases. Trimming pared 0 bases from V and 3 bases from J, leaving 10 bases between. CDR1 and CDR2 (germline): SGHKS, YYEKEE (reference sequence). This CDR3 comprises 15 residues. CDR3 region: CASSLGDSLYNEQFF. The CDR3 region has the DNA TGTGCCAGCAGCTTGGGGGACTCCCTCTACAATGAGCAGTTCTTC.

The CDR3 is CASSPQGTGKVGYTF. The CDR3 DNA reads TGTGCCAGCAGCCCCCAGGGGACAGGGAAAGTGGGCTACACCTTC. The chain recombines TRBV7-8 with TRBJ1-2, with 9 bases fitting TRBD1. The CDR3 length is 15 residues. Germline V lookup: CDR1 SGHVS, CDR2 FQNEAQ. The junction had 12 bases not matched to a gene; V was cut back by 5 bases and J by 8 bases.

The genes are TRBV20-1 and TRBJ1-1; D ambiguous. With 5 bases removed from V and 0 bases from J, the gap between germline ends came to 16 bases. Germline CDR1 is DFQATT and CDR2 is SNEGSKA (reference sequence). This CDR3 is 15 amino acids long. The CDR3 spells CSARSELLMNTEAFF. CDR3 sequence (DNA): TGCAGTGCTCGATCAGAGCTACTTATGAACACTGAAGCTTTCTTT.

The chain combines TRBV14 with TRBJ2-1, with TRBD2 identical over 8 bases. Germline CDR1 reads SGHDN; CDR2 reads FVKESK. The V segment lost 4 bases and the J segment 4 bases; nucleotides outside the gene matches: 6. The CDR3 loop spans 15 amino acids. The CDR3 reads CASSPPGLVYNEQFF. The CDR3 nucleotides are TGTGCCAGCAGCCCACCGGGACTAGTTTACAATGAGCAGTTCTTC.